Each of the 17 T cell receptor beta chains below was sequenced from the same sample in a study of cytomegalovirus exposure and HLA in healthy donors. This table comes from immunoSEQ multiplex PCR, and its TCRdb copy is limited to in-frame clones, with some not included. The data hold around 70,000 clones, with 94% observed a single time. Sequences were obtained from PBMCs. The receptors were sampled from a woman under 30 in good health and CMV-seronegative.

This chain uses TRBV7-9 with TRBJ2-1, with TRBD1 identical over 7 bases. Unmatched junction bases numbered 12, after V lost 5 bases and J lost 2 bases. The CDR3 contains 17 residues. Germline CDR1 SEHNR, CDR2 FQNEAQ (reference sequence). The CDR3 protein is CASSVDRVSSAYNEQFF. Written as DNA, the CDR3 is TGTGCCAGCAGCGTAGACAGGGTCAGCTCGGCCTACAATGAGCAGTTCTTC.

This clone occurred a few times. V is TRBV5-8 and J is TRBJ2-2, with D possibly matching TRBD2 (6 bases). CDR3 length: 14 amino acids. Trimming left V 4 bases short and J 6 bases short, with 13 bases between. CDR1 and CDR2 from the germline V gene are SGHTS and YDEGEE. For the CDR3, the DNA is TGTGCCAGCAGCCCGGGATGGGGGGCCGGGGAGCTGTTTTTT. It yields the protein CASSPGWGAGELFF.

In DNA form, the CDR3 reads TGTGCCAGCAGTTCGGTTTCTACTGAAAAACTGTTTTTT. This codes for CASSSVSTEKLFF. V is TRBV2 and J is TRBJ1-4, with D unclear. V was cut by 5 bases and J by 7 bases, with 11 bases left in between. Germline assignment: CDR1 SNHLY and CDR2 FYNNEI. The CDR3 covers 13 residues.

The gene calls are TRBV5-6 and TRBJ2-7, with D perhaps matching TRBD2 (6 bases). This CDR3 is 15 amino acids long. V shed 0 bases and J shed 0 bases, with 10 bases lying between them. CDR1 is SGHDT and CDR2 is YYEEEE in the germline V gene. The CDR3 nucleotides are TGTGCCAGCAGCTTGGGCGGGGCAAGCTCCTACGAGCAGTACTTC. It encodes CASSLGGASSYEQYF.

The chain uses TRBV5-1 and TRBJ2-7; TRBD2 matches at 8 bases. The germline V gene encodes CDR1 SGHRS and CDR2 YFSETQ. Trimming took 4 bases from V and 5 from J; bases not matched to a gene: 8. The CDR3 spans 14 residues. CDR3 DNA: TGCGCCAGCAGCAACGGGGGGGGAAGGGACGAGCAGTACTTC. Protein product: CASSNGGGRDEQYF.

The rearrangement uses TRBV6-5 and TRBJ2-1, with TRBD2 matching over 7 bases. The CDR3 is 16 residues long. J lost 5 bases, V lost 4 bases, and 11 bases had no gene match. Germline values: CDR1 MNHEY, CDR2 SVGAGI. CDR3: CASSFLVGGDNNEQFF. The CDR3 DNA is TGTGCCAGCAGTTTCCTGGTGGGGGGGGATAACAATGAGCAGTTCTTC.

The V gene is TRBV11-3, the J gene TRBJ2-5; D not resolved. This CDR3 has 15 amino acids. Germline V gene lookup returns CDR1 SGHNT and CDR2 YENEEA. V was trimmed by 1 base and J by 1 base, leaving 10 bases between them. The CDR3 DNA reads TGTGCCAGCAGCTTAGCCGGCAGGCCCCAAGAGACCCAGTACTTC. Translating it yields CASSLAGRPQETQYF.

The chain combines TRBV18 with TRBJ1-1; 7 bases are shared with TRBD1. With V trimmed by 6 bases and J by 0 bases, 1 base remained unmatched. Germline CDR1 reads KGHSH; CDR2 reads LQKENI. The CDR3 totals 13 residues. CDR3 sequence reads: CASSTGLNTEAFF. The CDR3 DNA sequence: TGTGCCAGCTCGACAGGGTTGAACACTGAAGCTTTCTTT.

The genes are TRBV5-1 and TRBJ2-2, with a tentative D call TRBD1 (6 bases). V lost 4 bases and J lost 6, with 10 bases in between. CDR1 is SGHRS, CDR2 YFSETQ, per germline. The CDR3 has 13 amino acids. The CDR3 sequence: CASSQTGPGELFF. Here the CDR3 DNA reads TGCGCCAGCAGCCAAACAGGGCCCGGGGAGCTGTTTTTT.

This clone was seen just once. The rearrangement uses TRBV5-1 and TRBJ2-2; 9 bases map to TRBD1. V shed 4 bases, J shed 8 bases, and the junction held 9 bases outside the gene matches. Germline V gives CDR1 SGHRS, CDR2 YFSETQ. The CDR3 is made up of 15 amino acids. The CDR3, as DNA: TGCGCCAGCAGCGGGACAGGGACCTTAAGTGGGGAGCTGTTTTTT. It yields the protein CASSGTGTLSGELFF.

The gene calls are TRBV28 and TRBJ1-1; D uncertain. Per the germline V gene, CDR1 is MDHEN and CDR2 is SYDVKM. Trimming left V 6 bases short and J 0 bases short, with 11 bases between. CDR3 length: 14 residues. The CDR3 is CASSPGRMNTEAFF. CDR3 nucleotide sequence: TGTGCCAGCAGCCCCGGGAGAATGAACACTGAAGCTTTCTTT. The full variable domain, its missing parts supplied by reference TRBV28 and TRBJ1-1, is DVKVTQSSRYLVKRTGEKVFLECVQDMDHENMFWYRQDPGLGLRLIYFSYDVKMKEKGDIPEGYSVSREKKERFSLILESASTNQTSMYLCASSPGRMNTEAFFGQGTRLTVV.

This clone was detected only once. The chain couples TRBV28 to TRBJ2-4; the D gene is possibly TRBD1 (5 bases). V was shortened by 6 bases and J by 0 bases, with 15 bases between the two germline ends. Germline V gene data show CDR1 as MDHEN and CDR2 as SYDVKM. The length of the CDR3 is 16 residues. This chain's CDR3 is CASRPIQGRAKNIQYF. The CDR3, as DNA: TGTGCCAGCAGACCAATCCAGGGAAGAGCCAAAAACATTCAGTACTTC.

The chain is built from TRBV7-3 and TRBJ1-1, with D possibly being TRBD1 (5 bases). CDR1 is SGHTA, CDR2 FQGTGA, per germline. Trimming left V 2 bases short and J 1 base short, with 8 bases between. The CDR3 has 14 amino acids. The CDR3 DNA reads as TGTGCCAGCAGCTTAGGGACTCCGAACACTGAAGCTTTCTTT. This translates into CASSLGTPNTEAFF.

This chain uses TRBV28 with TRBJ2-1, with 7 positions matching TRBD1. The germline V gene has CDR1 MDHEN and CDR2 SYDVKM. V dropped 3 bases and J dropped 10; count of bases not matched to a gene: 9. The CDR3 totals 14 residues. The CDR3 bases are TGTGCCAGCAGTTTGACAGGGACGCTTCCCGAGCAGTTCTTC. This codes for CASSLTGTLPEQFF.

The V call is TRBV27, the J call TRBJ1-6, with 8 bases matching TRBD1. Germline CDR1 reads MNHEY; CDR2 reads SMNVEV (reference sequence). The CDR3 has 16 amino acids. V shed 6 bases and J 3 bases; nucleotides not matched to a gene: 7. DNA of the CDR3: TGTGCCAGCAGAAGAGTACAGGGGGGCTATAATTCACCCCTCCACTTT. Residues: CASRRVQGGYNSPLHF.

The CDR3 region is CASSPDNNYGYTF. In DNA form, the CDR3 reads TGTGCCAGCAGCCCAGACAACAACTATGGCTACACCTTC. The rearrangement uses TRBV7-3 and TRBJ1-2, with D uncertain. Per the germline V gene, CDR1 is SGHTA and CDR2 is FQGTGA. Trimming left V 5 bases short and J 2 bases short, with 9 bases between. The CDR3 extends over 13 amino acids.

This chain connects TRBV6-5 to TRBJ1-2; D perhaps matches TRBD1 (6 bases). The CDR3 contains 14 residues. V was cut by 2 bases and J by 7 bases, with 14 bases left in between. Germline CDR1 and CDR2: MNHEY and SVGAGI. Here the CDR3 DNA reads TGTGCCAGCAGTTACAACAGGGAAATTTTTGGCTACACCTTC. Protein sequence: CASSYNREIFGYTF.